Sequencing of this T cell receptor (beta chain) was carried out in a study of blood T cell repertoires in COVID-19. Whole-study context: The analysed material was cDNA or gDNA that came from T cells, B-cell-depleted T cells, or PBMCs.

Per the original methods: Estimates of nucleated cell counts were drawn from the amplification of reference gene primers. Some clones are missing from TCRdb's copy, which holds only in-frame ones; the method was immunoSEQ multiplex PCR. V, J and clone size are taken as reported in that table, and D and trimming were inferred from the DNA itself. The sample includes 250,000 to 300,000 clones, about 86% of them seen just once. V lost 3 bases, J lost 2 bases, and 9 bases stayed unmatched. CDR3 length: 16 amino acids. The germline V gene has CDR1 SGHAT and CDR2 FQNNGV. Donors were grouped by their self-reported clinical history.

The chain has TRBV11-2 and TRBJ2-7; 8 nucleotides line up with TRBD1. The sample comprised PBMCs or T cells enriched from blood (not recorded which). This TCR came from a young man with acute COVID-19. The CDR3 DNA follows: TGTGCCAGCAGCTTCCTCCCGACAGGGGCCACCTACGAGCAGTACGTC. Translation: CASSFLPTGATYEQYV.